These 7 T cell receptor beta chains came from one sample sequenced in a study of T cells in Graves' hyperthyroidism and ophthalmopathy. It was RNA transcripts that yielded the amplified TCR beta CDR3 regions. The TCR CDR3 was amplified in a first-round RT-PCR using the HTBI primer set. TCRdb redid the calling of the multiplex PCR reads with MiXCR, one entry per CDR3 protein. There are around 500,000 distinct CDR3 sequences in the sample; under 15% occur only once, and 15% to 20% lies in the top ten. The sequenced material came from blood. The source is a woman aged 18-35 years with Graves' hyperthyroidism.

V gene TRBV6-2 or TRBV6-3 combines with J gene TRBJ2-3, with 13 nucleotides matching TRBD2. CDR3 length: 14 residues. Germline V CDR1 and CDR2: MNHEY, SVGEGT. V lost 7 bases, J lost 6 bases, and 4 bases stayed unmatched. The CDR3 protein is CASIKLAGGDTQYF. CDR3 sequence (DNA): TGTGCCAGCATCAAACTAGCGGGAGGGGATACGCAGTATTTT.

This clonotype was found a few times. The chain employs TRBV9 and TRBJ2-1; 10 bases agree with TRBD2. Trimming at V came to 3 bases and at J to 2 bases, leaving 5 bases not matched to a gene. This CDR3 spans 16 amino acids. Germline CDR1 reads SGDLS; CDR2 reads YYNGEE. CDR3 in DNA: TGTGCCAGCAGCGCTTCTAGCGGGGGAACCTACAATGAGCAGTTCTTC. This sequence encodes CASSASSGGTYNEQFF.

This clonotype was observed at least ten times. The chain carries TRBV30 and TRBJ2-1; no reliable D call. CDR3 length: 13 residues. CDR1 is GTSNPN, CDR2 SVGIG, per germline (reference sequence). Trimming stripped 0 bases from V and 9 bases from J, with 12 bases between. CDR3 DNA sequence: TGTGCCTGGAGTGTGTTCTTCGACGGTGAGCAGTTCTTC. Translated, it gives CAWSVFFDGEQFF. Full variable domain (rest looked up from reference TRBV30 and TRBJ2-1): SQTIHQWPATLVQPVGSPLSLECTVEGTSNPNLYWYRQAAGRGLQLLFYSVGIGQISSEVPQNLSASRPQDRQFILSSKKLLLSDSGFYLCAWSVFFDGEQFFGPGTRLTVL.

This clonotype was seen repeatedly, ten times or more. The chain joins TRBV13 to TRBJ1-1; no clear D gene. The length of the CDR3 is 17 residues. V was pared by 4 bases and J by 5 bases, with 23 bases between. CDR1 and CDR2 from the germline V gene are PRHDT and FYEKMQ (reference sequence). CDR3 in DNA: TGTGCCAGCAGCTCAGCGAAAGTGGCCTCGGCGGGGACTGAAGCTTTCTTT. Its translation: CASSSAKVASAGTEAFF. The full variable domain, in which reference TRBV13 and TRBJ1-1 provide the parts outside the CDR3, is AAGVIQSPRHLIKEKRETATLKCYPIPRHDTVYWYQQGPGQDPQFLISFYEKMQSDKGSIPDRFSAQQFSDYHSELNMSSLELGDSALYFCASSSAKVASAGTEAFFGQGTRLTVV.

This clonotype was seen at least ten times. A much larger clonotype is one base distant, so this may be a read error. V usage is TRBV6-6 and J usage is TRBJ2-3; 7 positions match TRBD1. Germline assignment: CDR1 MNHNY and CDR2 SVGAGI (reference sequence). The CDR3 totals 17 residues. The chain's CDR3 is CASSYRRPGQTTDTRYF. CDR3 nucleotide sequence: TGTGCCAGCAGTTACCGAAGACCGGGACAGACCACAGATACGCGGTATTTT.

As to this clonotype: A much larger clone lies one base from this, so it may be a read error. The V gene is TRBV7-2, the J gene TRBJ1-2; TRBD1 might be the D (6 bases). CDR3 length: 13 residues. Per germline, CDR1 SGHTA and CDR2 FQGNSA. CDR3 in amino acids: CASSYDRIYGYIF. For the CDR3, the DNA is TGTGCCAGCAGCTATGACAGGATCTATGGCTACATCTTC. Combining the CDR3 with reference TRBV7-2 and TRBJ1-2 gives the whole variable domain GAGVSQSPSNKVTEKGKDVELRCDPISGHTALYWYRQSLGQGLEFLIYFQGNSAPDKSGLPSDRFSAERTGGSVSTLTIQRTQQEDSAVYLCASSYDRIYGYIFGSGTRLTVV.

The sample holds many counts of this clonotype. V usage is TRBV27 and J usage is TRBJ1-2; TRBD1 agrees at 7 bases. Trimming took 5 bases from V and 2 from J; bases not matched to a gene: 5. Germline V lookup: CDR1 MNHEY, CDR2 SMNVEV (reference sequence). This CDR3 has 14 amino acids. The CDR3 DNA sequence: TGTGCCAGCAGTCCAGACAGGGTGAACTATGGCTACACCTTC. Encoded protein: CASSPDRVNYGYTF.